This passage covers 18 T cell receptor beta chains from one sample sequenced in a study of beta chain features in type 1 diabetes. All of the isolated RNA was reverse transcribed, so expressed TCRB transcripts were sequenced. Generated by immunoSEQ multiplex PCR, the TCRdb table keeps only in-frame clones and is missing some. The table has fewer than 900,000 clones, about a sixth seen once. Source material: naive CD4+ T cells from blood. All receptors derive from a woman between 18 and 29 years old in good health.

Written as DNA, the CDR3 is TGTGCCAGTAGCATCCAGAGGAACACTGAAGCTTTCTTT. Translation: CASSIQRNTEAFF. The V gene is TRBV19, the J gene TRBJ1-1, with D uncertain. V was trimmed by 6 bases and J by 1 base, leaving 9 bases between them. CDR1 and CDR2 (germline): LNHDA, SQIVND (reference sequence). The CDR3 runs to 13 residues.

About this clone itself: At the DNA level, this CDR3 is encoded by other sequences in the same sample as well. The chain joins TRBV7-2 to TRBJ2-7; D gene ambiguous. Germline values: CDR1 SGHTA, CDR2 FQGNSA. V lost 3 bases and J 6 bases, leaving 6 bases between the germline ends. The CDR3 runs 11 residues. The CDR3 loop reads CASSLSSEQYF. CDR3 DNA sequence: TGTGCCAGCAGCTTGAGTAGCGAGCAGTACTTC.

The sample holds a few counts of this clone. The chain couples TRBV7-2 to TRBJ2-3; D ambiguous. This CDR3 is 14 amino acids long. Germline lookup yields CDR1 SGHTA and CDR2 FQGNSA. Trimming took off 1 base at V and 8 bases at J, with 13 bases between the two ends. DNA of the CDR3: TGTGCCAGCAGCTTAGATCGGGCCATGGGTACGCAGTATTTT. It yields the protein CASSLDRAMGTQYF.

The chain joins TRBV28 to TRBJ2-5, with a tentative D call TRBD1 (6 bases). Germline loops: CDR1 MDHEN, CDR2 SYDVKM. V was cut by 5 bases and J by 5 bases, with 21 bases left in between. CDR3 size: 16 residues. CDR3 nucleotide sequence: TGTGCCAGCAGTCGTGGACAGCTAATAGGTGGGGAGACCCAGTACTTC. Amino acid sequence: CASSRGQLIGGETQYF.

This clone was seen only a few times. The rearrangement joins TRBV6-6 to TRBJ2-7; 8 bases are a match to TRBD1. V dropped 5 bases and J dropped 3; count of bases not matched to a gene: 6. This CDR3 is built from 14 residues. Germline-derived CDR1 and CDR2 are MNHNY and SVGAGI (reference sequence). The CDR3 reads CASSARQGNYEQYF. CDR3 nucleotide sequence: TGTGCCAGCAGTGCCCGACAGGGGAACTACGAGCAGTACTTC.

The CDR3 DNA is TGTGCCAGTAGCACCCGGGGGTTTGAGGAGACCCAGTACTTC. Residues: CASSTRGFEETQYF. This chain uses TRBV19 with TRBJ2-5, with D maybe TRBD2 (6 bases). The CDR3 extends over 14 amino acids. V was cut by 6 bases and J by 5 bases, with 16 bases left in between. Germline V CDR1 and CDR2: LNHDA, SQIVND (reference sequence).

The gene calls are TRBV2 and TRBJ2-3; no clear D. Trimming cost V 8 bases and J 3 bases, with 15 bases left between them. Looked up from germline, CDR1 is SNHLY and CDR2 is FYNNEI. This CDR3 region has 14 residues. The CDR3 DNA follows: TGTGCCAGCGCAGTCAGGTCGCCGACAGATACGCAGTATTTT. This translates into CASAVRSPTDTQYF.

This chain uses TRBV25-1 with TRBJ2-2, with D uncertain. V was cut by 11 bases and J by 1 base, with 14 bases left in between. The germline gives CDR1 MGHDK, CDR2 SYGVNS. The CDR3 is 14 residues long. The DNA of the CDR3 is TGTGCCTCCCAACTTTCGGGGAACACCGGGGAGCTGTTTTTT. This encodes CASQLSGNTGELFF. Full variable domain (rest looked up from reference TRBV25-1 and TRBJ2-2): EADIYQTPRYLVIGTGKKITLECSQTMGHDKMYWYQQDPGMELHLIHYSYGVNSTEKGDLSSESTVSRIRTEHFPLTLESARPSHTSQYLCASQLSGNTGELFFGEGSRLTVL.

The chain employs TRBV7-2 and TRBJ2-7; D not resolved. V shed 5 bases and J shed 13 bases, with 18 bases lying between them. Germline values: CDR1 SGHTA, CDR2 FQGNSA. The CDR3 spans 12 residues. The CDR3 protein is CASSPNGLISYF. CDR3 bases: TGTGCCAGCAGCCCAAATGGGTTAATCTCTTACTTC.

The rearrangement joins TRBV6-1 to TRBJ2-1; 7 bases are a match to TRBD2. Losses at the gene ends were 8 bases for V and 3 bases for J; bases not matched to a gene: 4. The CDR3 runs 13 residues. The germline V gene encodes CDR1 MNHNS and CDR2 SASEGT. This CDR3 is CASQPGGYNEQFF. Written as DNA, the CDR3 is TGTGCCAGCCAGCCGGGGGGCTACAATGAGCAGTTCTTC.

The J gene is TRBJ2-6, the V gene TRBV25-1; D is tentatively TRBD1 or TRBD2 (5 bases each). The ends were cut back, 4 bases at V and 3 bases at J, with 16 bases in the middle. Germline lookup yields CDR1 MGHDK and CDR2 SYGVNS. This CDR3 spans 17 amino acids. Here the CDR3 reads CASSAPQGESGANVLTF. CDR3 DNA: TGTGCCAGCAGTGCCCCCCAAGGGGAGAGTGGGGCCAACGTCCTGACTTTC.

This clone was detected only a few times. The genes are TRBV19 and TRBJ2-2; D gene uncertain. The CDR3 sequence is 16 residues long. V lost 1 base to trimming and J lost 0 bases, with 9 bases between them. Germline CDR1 is LNHDA and CDR2 is SQIVND (reference sequence). The chain's CDR3 is CASSIGVNSNTGELFF. The DNA for the CDR3 is TGTGCCAGTAGTATAGGCGTCAATTCGAACACCGGGGAGCTGTTTTTT.

V and J are TRBV4-3 and TRBJ2-1; a weak D match, TRBD1 (6 bases). Per germline, CDR1 LGHNA and CDR2 YSLEER. This CDR3 region has 16 residues. V lost 3 bases to trimming and J lost 5 bases, with 17 bases between them. CDR3 loop: CASSQGHYYPNNEQFF. CDR3 DNA: TGCGCCAGCAGCCAGGGACACTACTACCCAAACAATGAGCAGTTCTTC.

This rearrangement joins TRBV7-9 to TRBJ2-2; 9 bases align to TRBD1. This CDR3 has 16 amino acids. V dropped 5 bases and J dropped 5; count of bases not matched to a gene: 9. Germline loops: CDR1 SEHNR, CDR2 FQNEAQ (reference sequence). CDR3 in amino acids: CASSQSTGGGTGELFF. CDR3 sequence (DNA): TGTGCCAGCAGCCAATCCACAGGGGGCGGAACCGGGGAGCTGTTTTTT. The whole variable domain, remainder taken from reference TRBV7-9 and TRBJ2-2, is DTGVSQNPRHKITKRGQNVTFRCDPISEHNRLYWYRQTLGQGPEFLTYFQNEAQLEKSRLLSDRFSAERPKGSFSTLEIQRTEQGDSAMYLCASSQSTGGGTGELFFGEGSRLTVL.

The table lists this clone with a few counts. V and J are TRBV19 and TRBJ2-1, with a weak D call TRBD2 (6 bases). Trimming removed 5 bases from V and 1 base from J, with 12 bases in between. The germline CDR1 and CDR2 sequences are LNHDA and SQIVND (reference sequence). The CDR3 has 15 residues. Here the CDR3 DNA reads TGTGCCAGTAGTTCCCGGGAGCAGTCCTACAATGAGCAGTTCTTC. This translates into CASSSREQSYNEQFF.

V usage is TRBV9 and J usage is TRBJ2-7; 10 nucleotides match TRBD2. The trim removed 0 bases at V and 6 bases at J, leaving 6 bases unmatched. Per the germline V gene, CDR1 is SGDLS and CDR2 is YYNGEE. CDR3 size: 15 residues. The CDR3 here is CASSVGSSGSLEQYF. The DNA of the CDR3 is TGTGCCAGCAGCGTAGGTTCTAGCGGGAGCCTCGAGCAGTACTTC.

This clone was detected a few times. The chain combines TRBV5-4 with TRBJ2-3; 8 positions match TRBD2. V dropped 4 bases and J dropped 1; count of bases not matched to a gene: 5. Germline-derived CDR1 and CDR2 are SGHNT and YYREEE (reference sequence). The CDR3 runs 15 residues. CDR3 sequence (DNA): TGTGCCAGCAGCCCGGGCGGGGGGCGCACAGATACGCAGTATTTT. Translating gives CASSPGGGRTDTQYF.

J is TRBJ1-2 and V is TRBV15; TRBD1 is a possible D gene (6 bases). Per germline, CDR1 LNHNV and CDR2 YYDKDF (reference sequence). V gave up 0 bases and J gave up 6 bases, with 11 bases separating them. The CDR3 is 14 residues long. CDR3 bases: TGTGCCACCAGCAGAGACCCACAGGGAGATGGCTACACCTTC. Translation gives CATSRDPQGDGYTF.